This TCR beta chain stems from a study of CD8+ T cells in alopecia areata. In each case, RNA was isolated and then reverse transcribed into cDNA as the sequencing template. Sequencing was performed with immunoSEQ multiplex PCR; in TCRdb, only in-frame clones are kept and a portion is missing. The sample lists around 210,000 clones; roughly three fifths were seen once. The clonotype was recovered from a human donor in good health. Input material: CD8+ T cells sorted from blood.

This chain's CDR3 is CASSWQGGQPQHF. The CDR3, as DNA: TGTGCCAGCAGCTGGCAGGGGGGGCAGCCCCAGCATTTT. V is TRBV5-6 and J is TRBJ1-5; 7 nucleotides align to TRBD1. The trim removed 3 bases at V and 7 bases at J, leaving 4 bases unmatched. This CDR3 has 13 residues. Germline V lookup: CDR1 SGHDT, CDR2 YYEEEE.